These 23 T cell receptor beta chains originate from one sample sequenced in a study of CD8+CD57+ T cells in acquired aplastic anemia. All sequencing subjects had displayed CD8+CD57+ cell expansion on flow cytometry. TCR beta VDJ and CDR3 profiling used genomic DNA as template. A single record per CDR3 protein comes from TCRdb applying MiXCR to the reads. The sample lists about 160,000 distinct CDR3 sequences, 48% seen once, with about 30% in the top ten. The sequenced sample consisted of sorted CD4+, CD8+, or CD8+CD57+ T cells (not recorded which) from PBMCs. Receptor source: a human donor with aplastic anemia.

This clonotype was counted only a few times. This CDR3 is CSVSGRDNSPLHF. Here the CDR3 DNA reads TGCAGCGTCTCCGGACGGGATAATTCACCCCTCCACTTT. The chain has TRBV29-1 and TRBJ1-6; no clear D. The V gene's germline CDR1 is SQVTM and CDR2 ANQGSEA. This CDR3 region has 13 residues. With 6 bases removed from V and 5 bases from J, the gap between germline ends came to 11 bases.

This chain links TRBV10-3 with TRBJ2-3, with D uncertain. V dropped 3 bases and J dropped 1 base, with 8 bases sitting between them. The CDR3 is 14 residues long. Germline CDR1 is ENHRY and CDR2 is SYGVKD. CDR3 amino acids: CAISESVGTDTQYF. CDR3 nucleotides: TGTGCCATCAGTGAATCGGTTGGCACAGATACGCAGTATTTT.

This clonotype was seen ten or more times. This chain connects TRBV7-8 to TRBJ1-5; 12 positions match TRBD1. The V and J ends lost 3 bases and 1 base, in that order; junction bases with no gene match: 4. The V gene's germline CDR1 is SGHVS and CDR2 FQNEAQ. This CDR3 has 17 residues. The CDR3 DNA reads TGTGCCAGCAGCTTGGGACAGGGGGCAGACAGCAATCAGCCCCAGCATTTT. Amino acid sequence: CASSLGQGADSNQPQHF.

This clonotype occurred many times. The genes are TRBV19 and TRBJ1-1; D gene unclear. V gave up 4 bases and J gave up 5 bases, with 11 bases separating them. This CDR3 has 13 amino acids. CDR1 is LNHDA and CDR2 is SQIVND in the germline V gene (reference sequence). The CDR3 spells CASSKGFGTEAFF. The CDR3, as DNA: TGTGCCAGTAGTAAGGGATTCGGGACTGAAGCTTTCTTT.

About this clonotype itself: A much bigger clone sits one base away, suggesting this may be a read error. The chain combines TRBV11-2 with TRBJ2-5, with D uncertain. Per the germline V gene, CDR1 is SGHAT and CDR2 is FQNNGV. The CDR3 is 16 amino acids. Trimming shortened V by 5 bases and J by 2 bases, and 18 bases separated the two germline ends. The CDR3 is CASSPGRNLMQETQYF. The CDR3 nucleotides are TGTGCCAGCAGCCCGGGCAGAAACCTAATGCAAGAGACCCAGTACTTC. The whole variable domain, remainder taken from reference TRBV11-2 and TRBJ2-5, is EAGVAQSPRYKIIEKRQSVAFWCNPISGHATLYWYQQILGQGPKLLIQFQNNGVVDDSQLPKDRFSAERLKGVDSTLKIQPAKLEDSAVYLCASSPGRNLMQETQYFGPGTRLLVL.

The chain uses TRBV25-1 and TRBJ1-6, with D unclear. CDR1 is MGHDK, CDR2 SYGVNS, per germline. CDR3 size: 14 residues. V was shortened by 4 bases and J by 11 bases, with 15 bases between the two germline ends. CDR3 region: CASSVGGPPTPLHF. CDR3 DNA: TGTGCCAGCAGTGTAGGAGGACCTCCGACACCCCTCCACTTT.

The chain recombines TRBV2 with TRBJ2-7; no reliable D call. V was clipped by 7 bases and J by 2 bases, with 15 bases between them. The germline gives CDR1 SNHLY, CDR2 FYNNEI. This CDR3 has 14 amino acids. CDR3 bases: TGTGCCAGCAAGGAGACCCAGATGACCTACGAGCAGTACTTC. This encodes CASKETQMTYEQYF.

A note on this clonotype: A read error may be the cause here, since a much bigger clone is one base away. V and J are TRBV4-2 and TRBJ2-7; D uncertain. Germline V gives CDR1 LGHNA, CDR2 YNFKEQ. This CDR3 is 14 amino acids long. V lost 4 bases and J 3 bases, leaving 13 bases between the germline ends. The CDR3 reads CASSPSIGLYEQYF. Written as DNA, the CDR3 is TGTGCCAGCAGCCCCTCGATAGGCCTCTACGAGCAGTACTTC.

The gene calls are TRBV25-1 and TRBJ1-4; perhaps TRBD1 as D (5 bases). V was pared by 3 bases and J by 4 bases, with 18 bases between. CDR3 length equals 17 residues. Looked up from germline, CDR1 is MGHDK and CDR2 is SYGVNS. Written as DNA, the CDR3 is TGTGCCAGCAGTGATTTACGGGACGGAGGATATAATGAAAAACTGTTTTTT. Translating gives CASSDLRDGGYNEKLFF.

The chain uses TRBV29-1 and TRBJ1-5; 10 positions agree with TRBD1. Trimming at V came to 6 bases and at J to 8 bases, leaving 13 bases not matched to a gene. This CDR3 has 15 residues. Germline V lookup: CDR1 SQVTM, CDR2 ANQGSEA. CDR3 coding DNA: TGCAGCGTGGACATTTCCGGGACAGGGGTAGAGCCCCAGCATTTT. Translated, it gives CSVDISGTGVEPQHF.

The chain employs TRBV29-1 and TRBJ1-4, with D possibly being TRBD1 (5 bases). Deletions cut 6 bases from V and 7 bases from J, with 18 bases between. Germline CDR1 reads SQVTM; CDR2 reads ANQGSEA. The CDR3 covers 14 residues. This CDR3 is CSVADRGITEKLFF. CDR3 nucleotides: TGCAGCGTCGCAGACAGAGGAATAACTGAAAAACTGTTTTTT.

On this clonotype: This may be a read error, as it is one base from a much larger clone. The rearrangement links TRBV4-3 to TRBJ1-6; D call uncertain. The length of the CDR3 is 16 residues. Germline V gene data show CDR1 as LGHNA and CDR2 as YSLEER. Trimming shortened V by 2 bases and J by 6 bases, and 14 bases separated the two germline ends. The CDR3 protein is CASSQFSTASNSPLHF. The CDR3 DNA reads as TGCGCCAGCAGCCAATTCAGCACAGCGAGTAATTCACCCCTCCACTTT.

This clonotype has a count of ten or more. The chain links TRBV30 to TRBJ1-6; 9 nucleotides match TRBD1. V shed 4 bases, J shed 6 bases, and the junction held 7 bases outside the gene matches. The germline gives CDR1 GTSNPN, CDR2 SVGIG (reference sequence). The CDR3 has 15 residues. The CDR3 coding sequence is TGTGCCTGGAACCTAGGGACAGGGCGTAATTCACCCCTCCACTTT. Translating gives CAWNLGTGRNSPLHF.

J is TRBJ1-1 and V is TRBV29-1, with D perhaps matching TRBD1 (5 bases). In germline, CDR1 is SQVTM, CDR2 ANQGSEA. Trimming took off 0 bases at V and 1 base at J, with 9 bases between the two ends. CDR3 length: 14 amino acids. The CDR3 loop reads CSVEDRQGNTEAFF. In DNA form, the CDR3 reads TGCAGCGTTGAAGATCGTCAGGGGAACACTGAAGCTTTCTTT.

Note on this clonotype: A junction boundary mismatches the germline segment, possibly from a read error. This sequence joins TRBV7-9 and TRBJ1-1, with D uncertain. The CDR3 is made up of 11 amino acids. Germline-derived CDR1 and CDR2 are SEHNR and FQNEAQ (reference sequence). The CDR3 here is CASRSDTEAFF. The CDR3 DNA sequence: TGCGCCAGCAGGTCGGACACTGAAGCTTTCTTT.

The genes are TRBV27 and TRBJ2-2; D is ambiguous. Trimming pared 6 bases from V and 5 bases from J, leaving 19 bases between. Looked up from germline, CDR1 is MNHEY and CDR2 is SMNVEV (reference sequence). CDR3 length: 16 residues. The CDR3 DNA follows: TGTGCCAGCAGCCCCGAAACGTTGACTTTGACCGGGGAGCTGTTTTTT. Its translation: CASSPETLTLTGELFF.

This clonotype was detected many times. The CDR3 DNA follows: TGTGCCAGCAGCGTAGCTACCACAGGGCAAGAGACCCAGTACTTC. It is translated as CASSVATTGQETQYF. This chain uses TRBV9 with TRBJ2-5; TRBD1 is a possible D gene (6 bases). Germline CDR1 is SGDLS and CDR2 is YYNGEE. V lost 0 bases and J 2 bases, leaving 11 bases between the germline ends. The CDR3 consists of 15 residues.

This chain links TRBV20-1 with TRBJ2-7, with 9 bases matching TRBD1. The CDR3 sequence is 13 residues long. V lost 6 bases and J lost 2; bases outside the gene matches: 5. CDR1 and CDR2 (germline): DFQATT, SNEGSKA (reference sequence). In DNA form, the CDR3 reads TGCAGTGCGGAGACAGGGGGTGCCTACGAGCAGTACTTC. Translation: CSAETGGAYEQYF.

The chain joins TRBV6-1 to TRBJ1-4; the match to TRBD1 covers 11 bases. The CDR3 runs to 17 residues. Germline trimming cut 8 bases from V and 7 bases from J; bases unmatched to any gene: 15. Germline V gene data show CDR1 as MNHNS and CDR2 as SASEGT. The CDR3 DNA is TGTGCCAGCGCCGGAGGGACAGGGGGTGGTTGGGCTGAAAAACTGTTTTTT. Protein sequence: CASAGGTGGGWAEKLFF.

In this sample, this clonotype turned up many times. The gene calls are TRBV4-1 and TRBJ2-7; 7 nucleotides match TRBD2. The CDR3 spans 14 residues. The junction had 4 bases not matched to a gene; V was cut back by 4 bases and J by 1 base. The germline V gene encodes CDR1 MGHRA and CDR2 YSYEKL. Here the CDR3 DNA reads TGCGCCAGCAGCCCCCTAGCGGATTCCTACGAGCAGTACTTC. Its translation: CASSPLADSYEQYF.

This clonotype was seen at least ten times. This chain joins TRBV11-2 and TRBJ2-5; 7 nucleotides agree with TRBD2. The CDR3 is 13 residues long. Trimming took 3 bases from V and 6 from J; bases not matched to a gene: 4. CDR1 is SGHAT, CDR2 FQNNGV, per germline. CDR3 nucleotides: TGTGCCAGCAGCTTCAGCGGGATGAAGACCCAGTACTTC. Its protein is CASSFSGMKTQYF.

The chain has TRBV20-1 and TRBJ2-7, with 7 bases identical to TRBD1. CDR3 length: 16 amino acids. V was pared by 0 bases and J by 5 bases, with 13 bases of the junction left unmatched. The germline CDR1 and CDR2 sequences are DFQATT and SNEGSKA (reference sequence). CDR3 residues: CSARDVRGRVYDEQYF. DNA for the CDR3: TGCAGTGCTAGAGATGTTAGGGGGCGCGTTTACGACGAGCAGTACTTC.

In its sample, this clonotype was seen a few times. The chain recombines TRBV29-1 with TRBJ2-7; D unclear. Germline loops: CDR1 SQVTM, CDR2 ANQGSEA. V gave up 6 bases and J gave up 3 bases, with 9 bases separating them. This CDR3 region has 11 residues. The CDR3 sequence: CSVKDGYEQYF. The CDR3 bases are TGCAGCGTAAAGGACGGCTACGAGCAGTACTTC.